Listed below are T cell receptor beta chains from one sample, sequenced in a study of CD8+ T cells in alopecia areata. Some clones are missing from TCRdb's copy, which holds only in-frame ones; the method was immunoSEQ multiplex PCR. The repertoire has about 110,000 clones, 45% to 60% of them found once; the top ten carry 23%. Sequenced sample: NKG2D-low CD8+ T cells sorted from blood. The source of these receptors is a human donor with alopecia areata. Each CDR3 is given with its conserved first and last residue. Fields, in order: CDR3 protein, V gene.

CDR3 protein: CASSLSKSYEQYF
V gene: TRBV27

CDR3 protein: CASSYNAPPNTYEQYF
V gene: TRBV28

CDR3 protein: CSTFGGTTDTQYF
V gene: TRBV29-1

CDR3 protein: CSSGQRNTEAFF
V gene: TRBV29-1

CDR3 protein: CATSRVDTAGEQYF
V gene: TRBV15

CDR3 protein: CASSFGRGSYEQYF
V gene: TRBV5-1

CDR3 protein: CASSTYTRDSYNEQFF
V gene: TRBV19

CDR3 protein: CASSHRAGPVSEQFF
V gene: TRBV7-9

CDR3 protein: CSADRGGTEAFF
V gene: TRBV29-1

CDR3 protein: CASSLLRDSRGYTF
V gene: TRBV27

CDR3 protein: CASSLVSITDTQYF
V gene: TRBV11-2

CDR3 protein: CAISDGADTQYF
V gene: TRBV10-3

CDR3 protein: CASRTTSGSYEQFF
V gene: TRBV6-1

CDR3 protein: CASSSTSGRTDTQYF
V gene: TRBV7-9

CDR3 protein: CAIALGSYNEQFF
V gene: TRBV15

CDR3 protein: CASSFPQRSYGDEQFF
V gene: TRBV28

CDR3 protein: CASSYWDSSSYEQYF
V gene: TRBV11-2

CDR3 protein: CAASGFYGYTF
V gene: TRBV2

CDR3 protein: CASRARDLRGEQFF
V gene: TRBV7-9

CDR3 protein: CASSEGQQGHTDTQYF
V gene: TRBV2

CDR3 protein: CASSWGDFSYNEQFF
V gene: TRBV7-9

CDR3 protein: CSVESLPGTLANVLTF
V gene: TRBV29-1

CDR3 protein: CASSLWPSSYEQYF
V gene: TRBV27

CDR3 protein: CASSVEGVSYNEQFF
V gene: TRBV9

CDR3 protein: CASSAQGYEQYF
V gene: TRBV27

CDR3 protein: CASSTGTVGRYEQYF
V gene: TRBV7-9

CDR3 protein: CSVNLAGAYEQYF
V gene: TRBV29-1

CDR3 protein: CASSGYGYTF
V gene: TRBV19

CDR3 protein: CASGWNTEAFF
V gene: TRBV2

CDR3 protein: CATSRGSGQWVQFF
V gene: TRBV15

CDR3 protein: CASSSSGQGLNGELFF
V gene: TRBV13

CDR3 protein: CSVEDFTENTEAFF
V gene: TRBV29-1

CDR3 protein: CASRGSTYEQYF
V gene: TRBV6-1

CDR3 protein: CASSSYYDWQVEQKGYEQYF
V gene: TRBV27

CDR3 protein: CASSVDGNEQFF
V gene: TRBV9

CDR3 protein: CASQGIAEAFF
V gene: TRBV2

CDR3 protein: CASGVTSGSYNEQFF
V gene: TRBV9

CDR3 protein: CACRTASYEQYF
V gene: TRBV30

CDR3 protein: CAASSVGDTGELFF
V gene: TRBV28

CDR3 protein: CASSWGPINEQFF
V gene: TRBV27

CDR3 protein: CASSGDGSNQPQHF
V gene: TRBV27

CDR3 protein: CASSLAQGTSWGYTF
V gene: TRBV5-1

CDR3 protein: CASSSLEVIDNQPQHF
V gene: TRBV7-8

CDR3 protein: CASALDGGKGETQYF
V gene: TRBV9

CDR3 protein: CATRGLGELFF
V gene: TRBV6-5

CDR3 protein: CASSLGLAGYNEQFF
V gene: TRBV4-1

CDR3 protein: CASSMGLLDTQYF
V gene: TRBV19

CDR3 protein: CASSFLAGDTGELFF
V gene: TRBV7-8

CDR3 protein: CASSLEGNEQYF
V gene: TRBV5-4